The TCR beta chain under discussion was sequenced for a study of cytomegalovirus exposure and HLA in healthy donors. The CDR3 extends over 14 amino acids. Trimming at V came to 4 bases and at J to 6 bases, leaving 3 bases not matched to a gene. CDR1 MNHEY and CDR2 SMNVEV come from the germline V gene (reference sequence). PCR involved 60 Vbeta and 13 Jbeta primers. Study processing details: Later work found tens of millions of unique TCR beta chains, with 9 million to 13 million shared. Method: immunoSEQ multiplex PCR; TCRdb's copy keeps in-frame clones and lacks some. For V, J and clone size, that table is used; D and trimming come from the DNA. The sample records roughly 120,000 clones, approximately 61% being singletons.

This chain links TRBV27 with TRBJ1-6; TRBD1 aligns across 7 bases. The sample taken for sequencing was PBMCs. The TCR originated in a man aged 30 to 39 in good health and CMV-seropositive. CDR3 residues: CASSYTGANSPLHF. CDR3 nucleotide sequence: TGTGCCAGCAGTTATACAGGGGCTAATTCACCCCTCCACTTT.